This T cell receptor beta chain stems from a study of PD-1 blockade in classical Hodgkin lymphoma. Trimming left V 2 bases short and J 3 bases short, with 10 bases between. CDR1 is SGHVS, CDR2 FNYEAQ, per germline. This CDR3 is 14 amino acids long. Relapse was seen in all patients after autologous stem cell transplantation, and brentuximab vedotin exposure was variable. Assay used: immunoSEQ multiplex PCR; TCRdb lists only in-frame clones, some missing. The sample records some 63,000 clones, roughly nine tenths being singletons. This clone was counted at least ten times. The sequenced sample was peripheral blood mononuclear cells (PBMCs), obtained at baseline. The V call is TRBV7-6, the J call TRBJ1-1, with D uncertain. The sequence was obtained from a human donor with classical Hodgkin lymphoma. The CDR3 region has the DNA TGTGCCAGCAGCTTAACTTATGGGGACACTGAAGCTTTCTTT. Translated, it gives CASSLTYGDTEAFF.